This entry concerns a single T cell receptor beta chain. Its matching antigen is unknown. The sample comes from a study of vaccination effects on CD4 cells after COVID-19. Study observations and caveats: Clones that were induced by infection or by vaccine showed marked contraction late after vaccination. The vaccine-induced clones of healthy vaccinees included only 1 of 255 that cross-reacted with common cold coronaviruses.

Libraries were prepared by immunoSEQ multiplex PCR; TCRdb keeps only in-frame clonotypes and omits some of them. Here the sample spans tens of thousands of clones, about two thirds being singletons. CDR3 size: 13 residues. V lost 3 bases to trimming and J lost 5 bases, with 8 bases between them. Germline CDR1 reads MNHEY; CDR2 reads SMNVEV (reference sequence). Before sequencing took place, the ViraFEST assay used viral peptide pools to expand antigen-specific CD4+ T cells. Following an approximately eleven-day culture, CD4+ T cells were purified. According to the study, vaccine recipients showed no prior SARS-CoV-2 infection and negative nucleocapsid antibodies. It was with about 10 IU/ml IL-2 and approximately 10 ug/ml peptides that some 2 million PBMC per well were cultured. Fresh IL-2-containing medium replaced half the medium on days 3 and 7.

Sequenced material: CD4+ T cells from PBMCs cultured with SARS-CoV-2 spike peptides, taken before COVID-19 vaccination. The V gene is TRBV27, the J gene TRBJ1-5, with a possible D match to TRBD1 (5 bases). The receptor comes from a human donor who received a COVID-19 vaccine. CDR3 nucleotide sequence: TGTGCCAGCAGTTTTAAGGGGTATCAGCCCCAGCATTTT. It specifies CASSFKGYQPQHF.